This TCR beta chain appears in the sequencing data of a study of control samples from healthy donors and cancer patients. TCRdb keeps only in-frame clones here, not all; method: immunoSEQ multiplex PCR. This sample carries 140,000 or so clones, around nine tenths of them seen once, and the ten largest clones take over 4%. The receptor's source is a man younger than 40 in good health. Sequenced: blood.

In DNA, the CDR3 is TGTGCCAGCAGCGTGACAGGGGATGATTCACCCCTCCACTTT. Protein: CASSVTGDDSPLHF. The chain couples TRBV9 to TRBJ1-6; the match to TRBD1 covers 8 bases. After removal of 2 bases from V and 8 bases from J, the junction contained 3 bases not matched to a gene. The CDR3 extends over 14 amino acids. Germline V lookup: CDR1 SGDLS, CDR2 YYNGEE.